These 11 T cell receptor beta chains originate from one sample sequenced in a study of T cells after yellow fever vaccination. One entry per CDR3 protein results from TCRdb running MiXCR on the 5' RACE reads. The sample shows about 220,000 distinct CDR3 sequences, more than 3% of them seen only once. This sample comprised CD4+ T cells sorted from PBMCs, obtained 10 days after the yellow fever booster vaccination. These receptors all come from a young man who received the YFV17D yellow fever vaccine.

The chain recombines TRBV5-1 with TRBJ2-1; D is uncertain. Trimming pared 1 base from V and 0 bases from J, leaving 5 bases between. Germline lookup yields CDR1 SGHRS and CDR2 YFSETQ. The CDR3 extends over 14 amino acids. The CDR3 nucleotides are TGCGCCAGCAGCTTGCGTATCTCCTACAATGAGCAGTTCTTC. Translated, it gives CASSLRISYNEQFF.

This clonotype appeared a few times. CDR3 residues: CASSQVDRNTIYF. As DNA, the CDR3 is TGCGCCAGCAGCCAAGTGGACAGAAACACCATATATTTT. This rearrangement joins TRBV4-1 to TRBJ1-3; maybe TRBD1 (5 bases). The CDR3 is 13 amino acids. The V gene lost 1 base and the J gene lost 5 bases, with 6 bases spanning the gap. Germline assignment: CDR1 MGHRA and CDR2 YSYEKL.

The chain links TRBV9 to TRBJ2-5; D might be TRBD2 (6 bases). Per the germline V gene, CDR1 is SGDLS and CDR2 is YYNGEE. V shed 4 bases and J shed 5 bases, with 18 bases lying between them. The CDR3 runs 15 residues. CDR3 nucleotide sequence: TGTGCCAGCAGCCGGGGACTTACTCTCTCGGAGACCCAGTACTTC. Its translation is CASSRGLTLSETQYF. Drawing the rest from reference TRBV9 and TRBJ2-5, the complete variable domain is DSGVTQTPKHLITATGQRVTLRCSPRSGDLSVYWYQQSLDQGLQFLIQYYNGEERAKGNILERFSAQQFPDLHSELNLSSLELGDSALYFCASSRGLTLSETQYFGPGTRLLVL.

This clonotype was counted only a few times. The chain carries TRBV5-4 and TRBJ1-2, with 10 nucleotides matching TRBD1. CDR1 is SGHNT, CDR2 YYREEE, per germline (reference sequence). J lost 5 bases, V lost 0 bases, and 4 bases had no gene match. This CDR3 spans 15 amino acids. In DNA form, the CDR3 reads TGTGCCAGCAGCTTGGCAGGACAGGGGGGATATGGCTACACCTTC. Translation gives CASSLAGQGGYGYTF.

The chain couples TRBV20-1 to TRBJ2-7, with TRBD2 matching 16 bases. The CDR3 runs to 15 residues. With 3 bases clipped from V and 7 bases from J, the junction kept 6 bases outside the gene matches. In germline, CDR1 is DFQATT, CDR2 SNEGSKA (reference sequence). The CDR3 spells CSASTGLAGGREQYV. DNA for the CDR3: TGCAGTGCTAGCACGGGACTAGCGGGGGGGCGGGAGCAGTACGTC.

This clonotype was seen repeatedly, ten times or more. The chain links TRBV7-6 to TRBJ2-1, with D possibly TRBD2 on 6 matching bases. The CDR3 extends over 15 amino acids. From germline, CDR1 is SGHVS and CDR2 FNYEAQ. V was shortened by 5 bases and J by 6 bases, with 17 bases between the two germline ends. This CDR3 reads CASSLDGGPGNEQFF. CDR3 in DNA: TGTGCCAGCAGCCTCGACGGAGGGCCAGGCAATGAGCAGTTCTTC. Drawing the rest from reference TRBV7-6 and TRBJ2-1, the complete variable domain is GAGVSQSPRYKVTKRGQDVALRCDPISGHVSLYWYRQALGQGPEFLTYFNYEAQQDKSGLPNDRFSAERPEGSISTLTIQRTEQRDSAMYRCASSLDGGPGNEQFFGPGTRLTVL.

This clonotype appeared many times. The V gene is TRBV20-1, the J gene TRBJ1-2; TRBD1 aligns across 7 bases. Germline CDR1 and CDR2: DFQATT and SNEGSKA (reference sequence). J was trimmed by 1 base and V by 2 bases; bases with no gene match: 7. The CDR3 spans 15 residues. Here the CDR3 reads CSARTQQGNNYGYTF. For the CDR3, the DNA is TGCAGTGCTAGAACCCAACAGGGGAATAACTATGGCTACACCTTC.

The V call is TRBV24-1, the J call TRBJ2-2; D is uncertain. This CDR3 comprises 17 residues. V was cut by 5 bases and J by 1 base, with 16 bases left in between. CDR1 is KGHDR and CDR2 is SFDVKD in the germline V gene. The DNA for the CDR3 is TGTGCCACCAGTGCCCCTGAAGGGTTTTTGAACACCGGGGAGCTGTTTTTT. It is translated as CATSAPEGFLNTGELFF.

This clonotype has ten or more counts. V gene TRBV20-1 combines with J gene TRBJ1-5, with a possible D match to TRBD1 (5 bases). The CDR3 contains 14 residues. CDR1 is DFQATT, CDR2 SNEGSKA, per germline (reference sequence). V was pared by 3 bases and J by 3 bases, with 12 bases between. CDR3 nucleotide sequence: TGCAGTGCTAGGGAGGGGCACGTCAATCAGCCCCAGCATTTT. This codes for CSAREGHVNQPQHF.

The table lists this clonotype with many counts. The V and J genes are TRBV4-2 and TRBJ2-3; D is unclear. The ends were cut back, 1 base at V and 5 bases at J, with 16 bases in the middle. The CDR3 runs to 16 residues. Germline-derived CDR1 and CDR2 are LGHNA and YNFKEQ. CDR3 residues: CASSQGMASLRDTQYF. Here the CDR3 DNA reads TGTGCCAGCAGCCAAGGCATGGCTAGTCTCCGAGATACGCAGTATTTT.

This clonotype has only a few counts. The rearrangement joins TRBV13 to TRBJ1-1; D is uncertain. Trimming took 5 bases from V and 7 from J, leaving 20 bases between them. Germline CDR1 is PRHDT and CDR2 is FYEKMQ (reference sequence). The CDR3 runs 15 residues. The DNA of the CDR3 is TGTGCCAGCAGCCCCTCCTGGTGGGATGGTGATGAAGCTTTCTTT. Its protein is CASSPSWWDGDEAFF.